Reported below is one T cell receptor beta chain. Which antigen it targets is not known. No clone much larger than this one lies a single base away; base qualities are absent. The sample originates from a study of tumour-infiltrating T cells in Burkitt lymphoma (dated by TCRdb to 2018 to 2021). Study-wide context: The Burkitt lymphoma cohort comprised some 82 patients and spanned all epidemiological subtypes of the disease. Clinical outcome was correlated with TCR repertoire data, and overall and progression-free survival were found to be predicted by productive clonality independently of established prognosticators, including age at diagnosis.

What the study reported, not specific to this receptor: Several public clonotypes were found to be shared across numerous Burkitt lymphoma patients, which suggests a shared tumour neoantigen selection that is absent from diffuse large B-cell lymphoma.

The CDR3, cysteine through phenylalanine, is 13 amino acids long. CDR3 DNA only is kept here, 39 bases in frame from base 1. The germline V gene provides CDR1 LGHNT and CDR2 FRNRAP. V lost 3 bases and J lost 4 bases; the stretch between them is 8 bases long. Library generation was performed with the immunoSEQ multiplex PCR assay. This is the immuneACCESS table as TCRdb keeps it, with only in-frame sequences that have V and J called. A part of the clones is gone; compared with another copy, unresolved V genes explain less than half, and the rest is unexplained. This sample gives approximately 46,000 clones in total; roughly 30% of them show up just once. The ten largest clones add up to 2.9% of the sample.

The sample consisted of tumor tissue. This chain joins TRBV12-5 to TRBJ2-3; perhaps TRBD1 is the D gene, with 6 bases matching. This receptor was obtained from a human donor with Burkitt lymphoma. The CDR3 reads CASGLSGADTQYF. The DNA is TGTGCTAGTGGTTTATCAGGGGCAGATACGCAGTATTTT. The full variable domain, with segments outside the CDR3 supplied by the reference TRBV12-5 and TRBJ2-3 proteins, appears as DARVTQTPRHKVTEMGQEVTMRCQPILGHNTVFWYRQTMMQGLELLAYFRNRAPLDDSGMPKDRFSAEMPDATLATLKIQPSEPRDSAVYFCASGLSGADTQYFGPGTRLTVL.